The 21 T cell receptor beta chains in this list originate from one sample, sequenced in a study of T cell repertoires in cytomegalovirus infection. TCRdb ran MiXCR on the reads and lists one entry per CDR3 protein. The sample holds some 320,000 distinct CDR3 sequences, over 7.5% seen once. The sequencing sample was made of PBMCs. Receptors were obtained from a human donor in good health (CMV status not recorded). Some clones in this sample may be carry-over from other donors' samples.

This clonotype was seen repeatedly, ten times or more. The chain couples TRBV7-2 to TRBJ2-5, with 7 bases identical to TRBD2. The CDR3 runs to 13 residues. The V and J ends lost 5 bases and 2 bases, in that order; junction bases with no gene match: 2. Germline V gene data show CDR1 as SGHTA and CDR2 as FQGNSA. The CDR3 spells CASSQGLQETQYF. The CDR3, as DNA: TGTGCCAGCAGCCAGGGACTACAAGAGACCCAGTACTTC.

This clonotype was counted between two and nine times. This chain connects TRBV19 to TRBJ2-2; TRBD1 is a possible D gene (5 bases). V was cut by 3 bases and J by 5 bases, with 7 bases left in between. The CDR3 sequence is 13 residues long. Germline CDR1 reads LNHDA; CDR2 reads SQIVND (reference sequence). In nucleotides, the CDR3 is TGTGCCAGTAGTATTGCAGGGACCGGGGAGCTGTTTTTT. Residues: CASSIAGTGELFF.

This clonotype was recorded a few times. A junction boundary mismatches the germline segment, possibly from a read error. V usage is TRBV14 and J usage is TRBJ1-1; D is unresolved. CDR3 length: 13 amino acids. Germline V gives CDR1 SGHDN, CDR2 FVKESK. CDR3 coding DNA: TGTGCCAGCACCCAATACCTATACACTGAAGCTTTCTTT. Translated: CASTQYLYTEAFF.

This clonotype has a count of ten or more. CDR3 sequence (DNA): TGTGCCAGCAGTTTGGGGGTTCCCAACGAGCAGTACTTC. Translated, it gives CASSLGVPNEQYF. V usage is TRBV12-3 or TRBV12-4 and J usage is TRBJ2-7, with D perhaps TRBD1 or TRBD2 (5 bases each). V dropped 3 bases and J dropped 5 bases, with 11 bases sitting between them. CDR3 size: 13 residues.

As for this clonotype: One base away lies a much larger clone, so this may be a sequencing read error. This sequence joins TRBV7-2 and TRBJ1-1; D is uncertain. Germline values: CDR1 SGHTA, CDR2 FQGNSA. The CDR3 totals 11 residues. The CDR3 coding sequence is TGTGTCAGCAGCCCCCAGTCTGAAGCTTTCTTT. It encodes CVSSPQSEAFF.

V gene TRBV25-1 combines with J gene TRBJ2-2; unclear D gene. Germline CDR1 and CDR2: MGHDK and SYGVNS. Trimming took off 1 base at V and 4 bases at J, with 4 bases between the two ends. The CDR3 length is 13 residues. The CDR3 sequence: CASSELVTGELFF. In DNA form, the CDR3 reads TGTGCCAGCAGTGAATTGGTCACCGGGGAGCTGTTTTTT.

This clonotype occurred a few times. The rearrangement links TRBV5-4 to TRBJ2-1, with 9 bases matching TRBD1. Trimming took 1 base from V and 1 from J; bases not matched to a gene: 6. The CDR3 loop spans 17 amino acids. Per the germline V gene, CDR1 is SGHNT and CDR2 is YYREEE (reference sequence). The CDR3 reads CASSLLIGTGSYNEQFF. CDR3 nucleotide sequence: TGTGCCAGCAGCTTGTTGATCGGGACAGGGTCCTACAATGAGCAGTTCTTC.

The chain couples TRBV20-1 to TRBJ2-1, with 9 bases identical to TRBD2. This CDR3 spans 14 amino acids. Germline V gene data show CDR1 as DFQATT and CDR2 as SNEGSKA (reference sequence). V lost 1 base, J lost 6 bases, and 4 bases stayed unmatched. CDR3 amino acids: CSARASGVPNEQFF. The CDR3 DNA follows: TGCAGTGCTAGAGCTAGCGGGGTGCCCAATGAGCAGTTCTTC.

This clonotype came up a few times. The chain recombines TRBV20-1 with TRBJ2-7, with 8 bases matching TRBD1. Trimming at V came to 2 bases and at J to 6 bases, leaving 12 bases not matched to a gene. Germline CDR1 is DFQATT and CDR2 is SNEGSKA (reference sequence). This CDR3 is 15 amino acids long. The CDR3 is CSARPRTGPGPEQYF. The CDR3 region has the DNA TGCAGTGCTAGACCGCGGACAGGGCCCGGGCCCGAGCAGTACTTC.

The rearrangement joins TRBV6-5 to TRBJ2-2; D not resolved. Germline CDR1 MNHEY, CDR2 SVGAGI. V was clipped by 5 bases and J by 5 bases, with 12 bases between them. There are 14 residues in the CDR3. CDR3 region: CASSERRRTGELFF. CDR3 bases: TGTGCCAGCAGTGAGAGGAGACGGACCGGGGAGCTGTTTTTT.

This clonotype has ten or more counts. This chain links TRBV20-1 with TRBJ2-2; the D gene is possibly TRBD2 (7 bases). From germline, CDR1 is DFQATT and CDR2 SNEGSKA (reference sequence). The CDR3 covers 15 residues. Deletions cut 3 bases from V and 0 bases from J, with 11 bases between. CDR3 DNA: TGCAGTGCTAGGCGGGGGCCCTCGAACACCGGGGAGCTGTTTTTT. Its translation is CSARRGPSNTGELFF.

This clonotype was observed many times. The CDR3 region is CASSPRAPGAKGYTF. As DNA, the CDR3 is TGTGCCAGCAGCCCGCGGGCCCCTGGGGCGAAGGGCTACACCTTC. V usage is TRBV7-2 and J usage is TRBJ1-2; D is perhaps TRBD1 (5 bases). The V and J ends lost 5 bases and 8 bases respectively, with 21 bases between them. From germline, CDR1 is SGHTA and CDR2 FQGNSA. CDR3 length: 15 residues.

This sequence joins TRBV6-5 and TRBJ2-3; D is uncertain. Looked up from germline, CDR1 is MNHEY and CDR2 is SVGAGI. The CDR3 loop spans 13 amino acids. V lost 4 bases, J lost 8 bases, and 13 bases lay in between. This CDR3 reads CASSFRRLGTQYF. The CDR3 nucleotides read TGTGCCAGCAGTTTCCGAAGACTTGGTACGCAGTATTTT.

This clonotype has ten or more counts. V gene TRBV7-2 combines with J gene TRBJ2-1, with D tentatively TRBD1 or TRBD2 (5 bases each). Trimming took off 5 bases at V and 0 bases at J, with 8 bases between the two ends. CDR1 is SGHTA, CDR2 FQGNSA, per germline. The CDR3 loop spans 14 amino acids. CDR3 loop: CASSPGASYNEQFF. In DNA form, the CDR3 reads TGTGCCAGCAGCCCCGGGGCCTCCTACAATGAGCAGTTCTTC.

This clonotype has at least ten counts. One junction end disagrees with the germline gene, perhaps due to a read error. The chain combines TRBV7-9 with TRBJ1-4; D is unresolved. This CDR3 spans 11 amino acids. Germline values: CDR1 SEHNR, CDR2 FQNEAQ (reference sequence). CDR3 sequence: CASSLGARDYF. For the CDR3, the DNA is TGTGCCAGCAGCTTAGGGGCCCGGGATTATTTT.

In this sample, this clonotype turned up many times. The chain links TRBV10-2 to TRBJ1-4; a weak D match, TRBD1 (5 bases). The V gene lost 7 bases and the J gene lost 0 bases, with 12 bases spanning the gap. The CDR3 loop spans 15 amino acids. CDR1 is WSHSY and CDR2 is SAAADI in the germline V gene. The DNA of the CDR3 is TGCGCCAGCAACTTGGGGGGAACAACTAATGAAAAACTGTTTTTT. It yields the protein CASNLGGTTNEKLFF.

The table lists this clonotype with a few counts. The chain uses TRBV23-1 and TRBJ2-1, with 14 bases fitting TRBD2. TRBV23-1 is an open reading frame, and its role is uncertain. Unmatched junction bases numbered 12, after V lost 4 bases and J lost 4 bases. The CDR3 is 19 residues long. CDR3 sequence (DNA): TGCGCCAGCAGTCTCGGACTAGCGGGAGGCGGGACAAGATACAATGAGCAGTTCTTC. It codes for CASSLGLAGGGTRYNEQFF.

This clonotype was recorded at least ten times. This chain joins TRBV7-8 and TRBJ2-3; TRBD2 agrees at 11 bases. The CDR3 loop spans 15 amino acids. CDR1 and CDR2 (germline): SGHVS, FQNEAQ. V gave up 6 bases and J gave up 1 base; unmatched junction bases: 3. CDR3 coding DNA: TGTGCCAGCAGACTACTAGCGGGAGGCACAGATACGCAGTATTTT. Translation gives CASRLLAGGTDTQYF.

The chain couples TRBV7-2 to TRBJ1-5, with TRBD1 as a possible D gene (5 bases). V lost 5 bases and J lost 0, with 14 bases in between. CDR1 and CDR2 (germline): SGHTA, FQGNSA. This CDR3 has 16 residues. Written as DNA, the CDR3 is TGTGCCAGCAGCCGAGACAGCACTTATAGCAATCAGCCCCAGCATTTT. It is translated as CASSRDSTYSNQPQHF.

This clonotype occurred a few times. A read error may explain this, as a much larger clone is one base away. The chain joins TRBV6-2 or TRBV6-3 to TRBJ1-5, with TRBD1 as a possible D gene (6 bases). Germline loops: CDR1 MNHEY, CDR2 SVGEGT. The CDR3 is made up of 14 amino acids. V lost 4 bases, J lost 4 bases, and 11 bases lay in between. The CDR3 protein is CASSSGQRNQPQHF. CDR3 nucleotide sequence: TGTGCCAGCAGTTCCGGACAGAGGAATCAGCCCCAGCATTTT.

V is TRBV7-9 and J is TRBJ2-5, with TRBD2 matching over 8 bases. Germline CDR1 and CDR2: SEHNR and FQNEAQ (reference sequence). The V gene end was trimmed by 1 base and the J gene end by 7 bases; junction bases not matched to a gene: 5. The CDR3 totals 14 residues. The CDR3 loop is CASSLVGGEGTQYF. The DNA for the CDR3 is TGTGCCAGCAGCTTAGTCGGGGGGGAGGGGACCCAGTACTTC.